What follows are 8 T cell receptor beta chains derived from one specimen sequenced in a study of CD8 T cells in Susac syndrome. A quantity of about 0.45 to 1 ug RNA underwent reverse transcription using random hexamers. One entry per CDR3 protein, called by TCRdb with MiXCR from the immunoSEQ multiplex PCR reads. The sample lists some 300,000 distinct CDR3 sequences; roughly 84% were seen once. Sample: CD8+ T cells from PBMCs. The receptor set was obtained from a human donor with multiple sclerosis.

This clonotype was seen just once. The chain links TRBV25-1 to TRBJ2-1; 13 bases agree with TRBD2. Looked up from germline, CDR1 is MGHDK and CDR2 is SYGVNS. The CDR3 covers 15 residues. V dropped 3 bases and J dropped 8; count of bases not matched to a gene: 4. The CDR3 DNA sequence: TGTGCCAGCAGTGACCCGGGACTAGCGGGATATGAGCAGTTCTTC. Its protein is CASSDPGLAGYEQFF.

The chain links TRBV30 to TRBJ2-7; D tentatively reads TRBD1 or TRBD2 (5 bases each). Germline-derived CDR1 and CDR2 are GTSNPN and SVGIG (reference sequence). The CDR3 runs 12 residues. The V end was cut by 5 bases, the J end by 9 bases, with 17 bases between. CDR3 amino acids: CAWEGTVLGQYF. CDR3 in DNA: TGTGCCTGGGAAGGGACGGTCCTAGGGCAGTACTTC.

This clonotype was seen a handful of times. This rearrangement joins TRBV6-5 to TRBJ1-4; 7 positions agree with TRBD1. The CDR3 extends over 15 amino acids. Germline-derived CDR1 and CDR2 are MNHEY and SVGAGI. J lost 3 bases, V lost 5 bases, and 6 bases had no gene match. The CDR3 DNA follows: TGTGCCAGCAGTCCTCTCGGGACAGCTAATGAAAAACTGTTTTTT. Translation: CASSPLGTANEKLFF.

The rearrangement links TRBV6-5 to TRBJ2-7; 10 nucleotides match TRBD1. CDR3 length equals 15 residues. V was pared by 4 bases and J by 4 bases, with 7 bases of the junction left unmatched. Germline CDR1 reads MNHEY; CDR2 reads SVGAGI. The CDR3 coding sequence is TGTGCCAGCAGTTCCGACAGGGGGCTTTGGTACGAGCAGTACTTC. This encodes CASSSDRGLWYEQYF.

This chain uses TRBV3-1 with TRBJ2-1; D possibly corresponds to TRBD1 (6 bases). Trimming pared 2 bases from V and 4 bases from J, leaving 18 bases between. Germline CDR1 and CDR2: LGHDT and YNNKEL (reference sequence). This CDR3 spans 17 amino acids. This CDR3 is CASSQPKSGTFYNEQFF. CDR3 sequence (DNA): TGTGCCAGCAGCCAACCAAAGTCAGGGACATTTTACAATGAGCAGTTCTTC.

V gene TRBV3-1 combines with J gene TRBJ2-7; 9 nucleotides line up with TRBD1. This CDR3 spans 15 amino acids. With 3 bases clipped from V and 0 bases from J, the junction kept 3 bases outside the gene matches. Per germline, CDR1 LGHDT and CDR2 YNNKEL (reference sequence). CDR3 sequence reads: CASSHDRGSSYEQYF. The CDR3 bases are TGTGCCAGCAGCCATGACAGGGGGTCCTCCTACGAGCAGTACTTC.

This clonotype was observed a few times. The genes are TRBV6-5 and TRBJ2-7, with D unresolved. V lost 0 bases and J lost 2, with 14 bases in between. This CDR3 is built from 16 residues. From germline, CDR1 is MNHEY and CDR2 SVGAGI. The CDR3 loop is CASSYSGGRITYEQYF. The CDR3 nucleotides read TGTGCCAGCAGTTACTCGGGCGGAAGAATCACCTACGAGCAGTACTTC.

J is TRBJ2-1 and V is TRBV7-9; TRBD1 might be the D (5 bases). Trimming took 1 base from V and 5 from J, leaving 15 bases between them. CDR1 and CDR2 from the germline V gene are SEHNR and FQNEAQ (reference sequence). CDR3 length: 16 residues. CDR3 protein: CASSLVRAGFDNEQFF. The CDR3 nucleotides read TGTGCCAGCAGCTTAGTAAGGGCAGGGTTCGACAATGAGCAGTTCTTC.